This T cell receptor beta chain comes out of a study of T-cell memory formation after mild COVID-19 (dated by TCRdb to 2020 to 2022). Notes on the research overall: TCR sequence clusters from the two donors were largely donor specific. The cohort comprised two young, previously healthy adult volunteers, one female and one male. In a couple of donors, T-cell clones that expanded and contracted after mild COVID-19 were tracked by sequencing TCRalpha and TCRbeta repertoires over time. The paper's findings and limits, for the study overall: The detection of some responding clones in pre-infection memory suggests that pre-existing cross-reactive memory T cells joined the SARS-CoV-2 response. Contracting CD4+ clones turned up mainly in the CM and EM memory subsets, whereas EMRA was where CD8+ clones were enriched. Only a couple of mild cases were covered by the study, and larger cohorts that include severe cases with pre-infection samples were considered necessary. Clones that contracted from day 15 to 85 showed balanced CD4/CD8 phenotypes, whereas a second wave of clones that expanded from day 15 to 37 leaned towards CD4+. SARS-CoV-2 specificity was not confirmed for the second-wave clones peaking on day 37.

Inclusive of the bounding cysteine and phenylalanine, the CDR3 is 15 residues long. Only the CDR3 region is kept as DNA, spanning 45 bases read in frame from base 1. A distance of 12 bases separates the germline ends of V and J, which lose 0 bases and 5 bases respectively. Looking up the germline V gene yields CDR1 SGHAT and CDR2 FQNNGV. TCRdb names Illumina NovaSeq 6000 as the instrument used. cDNA libraries for TCRalpha and TCRbeta were prepared by 5'RACE using constant-segment primers, with sample barcodes and unique molecular identifiers added. RNA was extracted from every sample with Trizol reagent. The libraries were amplified in two PCR steps, and the second step added a second sample barcode and Illumina TruSeq adapters. Sequencing of libraries was performed on an Illumina NovaSeq with 2 x 150 bp paired-end reads. As for how the authors treated the data: Reads were demultiplexed and collapsed into UMI-guided consensus sequences with migec v1.2.7. Using mixcr v2.1.11, UMI consensuses were aligned to TRA and TRB V and J templates and then assembled into clonotypes. A clonotype was counted as expanded or contracted only when both edgeR and NoisET called the clonotype significant, with the noise models trained on biological replicates. edgeR calls used a false discovery rate-adjusted p below 0.01 and a log2 fold-change threshold of 1. As an exploratory analysis of dynamics, max-normalized trajectories of the 1000 most abundant clonotypes were examined with PCA combined with hierarchical clustering. Separately sequenced CD4+ and CD8+ repertoires were used to assign a CD4 or CD8 phenotype to each responding clone. TCRdb applied fastp at Q25 and MiXCR to the public reads, then kept only in-frame beta chains. Here each entry gathers all rows of one CDR3 protein and keeps the most common genes and DNA. What appears here as the V and J calls and clone size reflects TCRdb's work, not the paper's. Present in this sample are 150,000 to 200,000 distinct CDR3 sequences, about 28% of which were seen just once. The ten largest clones add up to around 12% of the sample.

Ficoll-Paque density gradient centrifugation was the method used to isolate PBMCs. In regard to this clonotype: What this receptor recognizes is not known. Base qualities were left out, and no much larger clone turns up one base away.

The TCR comes from an adult woman who had mild COVID-19 (a few samples of this study predate the infection). The sample titles of this study are shuffled in the database, so cell type and time point are left out; the donor was told from shared clones. The chain employs TRBV11-2 and TRBJ2-3, with the D gene not confidently named. The sample consisted of PBMCs or a T cell subset sorted from them (not recorded which). The nucleotide sequence reads as follows: TGTGCCAGCAGCTTAGATTTAGTAGCCAGAGATACGCAGTATTTT. It codes for CASSLDLVARDTQYF. With the portions outside the CDR3 filled from the reference TRBV11-2 and TRBJ2-3 genes, the complete variable region becomes EAGVAQSPRYKIIEKRQSVAFWCNPISGHATLYWYQQILGQGPKLLIQFQNNGVVDDSQLPKDRFSAERLKGVDSTLKIQPAKLEDSAVYLCASSLDLVARDTQYFGPGTRLTVL.